A selection of T cell receptor beta chains follows, all from one sample in a study of blood T cell repertoires in COVID-19. Assay used: immunoSEQ multiplex PCR; TCRdb lists only in-frame clones, some missing. The table lists roughly 150,000 clones, 75% to 90% of them singletons. Specimen: peripheral blood. The receptor set was obtained from a woman aged 70 to 79 with acute or convalescent COVID-19. CDR3s include the opening cysteine and the closing phenylalanine or tryptophan. Each record gives: V gene, J gene, CDR3 protein.

v_call: TRBV12-3/TRBV12-4
j_call: TRBJ1-1
cdr3_aa: CASSFQGGTEAFF

v_call: TRBV9
j_call: TRBJ1-1
cdr3_aa: CASSAQDGGAFF

v_call: TRBV28
j_call: TRBJ2-3
cdr3_aa: CASSLASGGADTQYF

v_call: TRBV6-6
j_call: TRBJ1-1
cdr3_aa: CASRRGFWENTEAFF

v_call: TRBV6-5
j_call: TRBJ1-1
cdr3_aa: CASRTETVSTEAFF

v_call: TRBV5-6
j_call: TRBJ2-2
cdr3_aa: CASSLRGLRTGELFF

v_call: TRBV2
j_call: TRBJ2-6
cdr3_aa: CASRKELSGANVLTF

v_call: TRBV5-1
j_call: TRBJ2-1
cdr3_aa: CASSRGSGESDEQFF

v_call: TRBV27
j_call: TRBJ1-5
cdr3_aa: CASSLSRNSNQPQHF

v_call: TRBV6-5
j_call: TRBJ1-6
cdr3_aa: CASSYQGQGSPLHF

v_call: TRBV6-6
j_call: TRBJ1-5
cdr3_aa: CASSAGTGSNQPQHF

v_call: TRBV5-4
j_call: TRBJ2-4
cdr3_aa: CASSVQGSSTIQYF

v_call: TRBV7-2
j_call: TRBJ2-1
cdr3_aa: CASSSPGTALNEQFF

v_call: TRBV6-5
j_call: TRBJ1-1
cdr3_aa: CASSYQGQAQSRAFF

v_call: TRBV9
j_call: TRBJ2-3
cdr3_aa: CASSPSERGRTDTQYF

v_call: TRBV5-1
j_call: TRBJ1-4
cdr3_aa: CASSSGQFNEKLFF

v_call: TRBV9
j_call: TRBJ1-4
cdr3_aa: CASSVDGTAFNEKLFF

v_call: TRBV5-1
j_call: TRBJ1-1
cdr3_aa: CASSADRGTEAFF

v_call: TRBV5-1
j_call: TRBJ1-5
cdr3_aa: CASSLYGGISNQPQHF

v_call: TRBV7-2
j_call: TRBJ2-2
cdr3_aa: CASSESRYGELFF

v_call: TRBV2
j_call: TRBJ1-2
cdr3_aa: CASSEHRTSSYGYTF

v_call: TRBV4-2
j_call: TRBJ1-6
cdr3_aa: CASSQVGLSGPLHF

v_call: TRBV4-1
j_call: TRBJ2-3
cdr3_aa: CASSQEAAGRVTDTQYF

v_call: TRBV27
j_call: TRBJ1-6
cdr3_aa: CASSLSLRTGNNSPLHF